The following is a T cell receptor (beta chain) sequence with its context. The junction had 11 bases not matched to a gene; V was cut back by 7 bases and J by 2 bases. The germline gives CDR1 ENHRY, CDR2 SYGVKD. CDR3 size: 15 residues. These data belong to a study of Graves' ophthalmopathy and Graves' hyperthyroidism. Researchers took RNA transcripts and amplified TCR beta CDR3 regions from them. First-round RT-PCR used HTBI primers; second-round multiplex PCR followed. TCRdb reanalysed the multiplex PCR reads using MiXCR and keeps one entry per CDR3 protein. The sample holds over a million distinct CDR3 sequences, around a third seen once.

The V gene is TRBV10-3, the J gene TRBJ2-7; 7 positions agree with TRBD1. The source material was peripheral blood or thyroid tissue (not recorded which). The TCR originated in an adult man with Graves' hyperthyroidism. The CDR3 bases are TGTGCCATCAACCGCCCTCCGCAGGGGGCCTACGAGCAGTACTTC. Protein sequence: CAINRPPQGAYEQYF.